The rows below give T cell receptor beta chains drawn from one sample of a study of blood T cell repertoires in COVID-19. Generated by immunoSEQ multiplex PCR, the TCRdb table keeps only in-frame clones and is missing some. The table lists over 85,000 clones, 75% to 85% of them singletons. Specimen: peripheral blood. The source is a man between 60 and 70 years old with acute or convalescent COVID-19. Both conserved end residues are trimmed from each CDR3. D genes are given only for firm matches. Size values are once, few and many counts, or a class for expanded clones, and some rows have none.

TRBV5-1	15	TRBD1	TRBJ2-2	.	ASIAQGVPRNTGELF
TRBV7-9	15	TRBD1	TRBJ1-1	.	ASSPRGTGGSGTEAF
TRBV27	14	.	TRBJ1-2	.	ASSLYDRGLGGGYT
TRBV5-1	13	.	TRBJ1-1	.	ASSLAMTGASEAF
TRBV10-3	13	TRBD1	TRBJ1-5	.	AISSTGYSNQPQH
TRBV6-5	10	.	TRBJ1-2	.	ASSFGREGYT
TRBV14	12	.	TRBJ1-1	.	ASSQVGRQIEAF
TRBV4-3	19	.	TRBJ1-4	.	ASSHLLGTNLEDATNEKLF
TRBV2	10	.	TRBJ1-5	once	ASREYNQPQH
TRBV3-1/TRBV3-2	12	TRBD2	TRBJ2-1	.	ASSRLASYNEQF
TRBV6-1	12	.	TRBJ1-5	once	ASSESGGNQPQH
TRBV18	12	.	TRBJ1-2	.	ASSFGKDTYGYT
TRBV7-9	10	.	TRBJ2-5	few	ASSLSVETQY
TRBV4-1	14	.	TRBJ1-6	.	ASSQDQAVEKSPLH
TRBV30	11	.	TRBJ1-5	once	AWSPYSNQPQH
TRBV3-1/TRBV3-2	13	.	TRBJ1-6	once	ASSQRFDRRSPLH
TRBV10-3	12	.	TRBJ2-7	.	AISGRGGLYEQY
TRBV5-1	11	.	TRBJ2-7	.	ASRDRQSYEQY
TRBV9	14	TRBD1	TRBJ1-2	.	ASSPRTGVGNYGYT
TRBV27	12	TRBD1	TRBJ1-6	.	ASSRRQGDSPLH
TRBV9	14	TRBD1	TRBJ1-3	.	ASSRDPGQGQSPIY
TRBV18	14	TRBD2	TRBJ2-3	.	ASSPASGASTDTQY
TRBV18	10	.	TRBJ2-7	.	ASSQGGYEQY
TRBV12-1	13	.	TRBJ1-2	.	ASSVYRENNYGYT
TRBV5-1	13	TRBD1	TRBJ1-1	.	ASSPRRTGPTEAF
TRBV14	14	.	TRBJ1-2	.	ASSQDLIGGDYGYT
TRBV7-8	15	TRBD2	TRBJ2-4	.	ASSLGELAGGINIQY
TRBV28	13	.	TRBJ1-3	.	ASRRTANSGNTIY
TRBV19	12	TRBD1	TRBJ1-2	.	ASNLQGANYGYT
TRBV5-5	13	TRBD1	TRBJ1-2	.	ASSPTGEANYGYT
TRBV5-1	14	TRBD1	TRBJ2-7	.	ASSPGTGTAYLEQY
TRBV6-5	11	.	TRBJ1-1	.	ASSYPGGTEAF
TRBV11-2	12	.	TRBJ1-1	.	ASSFGWPYTEAF
TRBV28	13	TRBD2	TRBJ2-3	.	ASSPLAGSTDTQY
TRBV19	13	TRBD1	TRBJ1-4	.	ASSLTQGDAEKLF
TRBV19	13	TRBD1	TRBJ2-1	.	ASSRDRGSYNEQF
TRBV2	14	TRBD1	TRBJ1-6	.	ASSEAIGQGASPLH
TRBV3-1/TRBV3-2	12	TRBD1	TRBJ1-6	.	ASRQGADNSPLH
TRBV3-1/TRBV3-2	11	.	TRBJ1-2	.	ASSAPTRAGYT
TRBV18	11	.	TRBJ2-3	once	ASSSGQPDTQY
TRBV19	13	TRBD2	TRBJ2-5	.	ASSILGLAAETQY
TRBV5-1	14	TRBD2	TRBJ2-2	once	ASSLVAGANTGELF
TRBV18	13	.	TRBJ2-6	once	ASSLDRSGANVLT
TRBV18	15	.	TRBJ1-2	.	ASSPVGRGPPNYGYT
TRBV6-5	13	.	TRBJ2-2	.	ASSANGGAAGELF
TRBV19	11	.	TRBJ1-1	.	ASSTYLGTEAF
TRBV5-1	13	.	TRBJ1-1	.	ASSLALGADTEAF
TRBV21-1	14	.	TRBJ2-5	.	ASSKIARGLGETQY
TRBV11-2	13	TRBD1	TRBJ1-1	.	ASSPSTGGGTEAF
TRBV7-9	13	TRBD1	TRBJ1-4	.	ASSFSGQVNEKLF
TRBV19	14	.	TRBJ2-7	.	ASSIDVGEEGYEQY
TRBV28	12	.	TRBJ1-2	.	ASILRAGARGYT
TRBV19	13	TRBD1	TRBJ2-7	.	ASSPNPTGGYEQY
TRBV12-3/TRBV12-4	9	.	TRBJ1-2	.	ASRADYGYT